Listed here is a single T cell receptor (beta chain). The data belong to a study of T cells in tumors and immune-related adverse events. Profiled with immunoSEQ multiplex PCR; TCRdb holds only in-frame clones, not every one. The table records under 2,500 clones, 83% of them present only once. This specimen was tumor tissue, taken from a patient treated with anti-PD-1 therapy. This TCR was recovered from a female donor with metastatic renal cell carcinoma.

The CDR3 DNA is TGTGCCAGCAGCTTACGGACAGCCCCTAGTGAGCAGTACTTC. Amino acids: CASSLRTAPSEQYF. The rearrangement links TRBV11-2 to TRBJ2-7, with a weak D call TRBD1 (6 bases). The CDR3 spans 14 residues. CDR1 is SGHAT and CDR2 is FQNNGV in the germline V gene. Trimming stripped 2 bases from V and 7 bases from J, with 15 bases between.